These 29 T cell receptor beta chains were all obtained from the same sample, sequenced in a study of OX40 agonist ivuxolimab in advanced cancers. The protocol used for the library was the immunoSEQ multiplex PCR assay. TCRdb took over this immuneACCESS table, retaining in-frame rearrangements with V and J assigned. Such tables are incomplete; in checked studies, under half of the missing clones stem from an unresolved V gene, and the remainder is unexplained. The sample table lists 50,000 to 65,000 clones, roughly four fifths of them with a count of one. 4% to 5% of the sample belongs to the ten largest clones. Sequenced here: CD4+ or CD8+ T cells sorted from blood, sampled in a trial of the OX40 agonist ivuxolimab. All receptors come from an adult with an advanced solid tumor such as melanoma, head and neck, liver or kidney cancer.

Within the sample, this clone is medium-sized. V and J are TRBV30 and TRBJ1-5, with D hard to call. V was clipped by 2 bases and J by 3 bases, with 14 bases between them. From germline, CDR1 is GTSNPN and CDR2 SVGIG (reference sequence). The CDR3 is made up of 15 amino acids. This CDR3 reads CAWSPRGRNNQPQHF. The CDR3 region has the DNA TGTGCCTGGAGTCCCCGCGGGCGTAACAATCAGCCCCAGCATTTT.

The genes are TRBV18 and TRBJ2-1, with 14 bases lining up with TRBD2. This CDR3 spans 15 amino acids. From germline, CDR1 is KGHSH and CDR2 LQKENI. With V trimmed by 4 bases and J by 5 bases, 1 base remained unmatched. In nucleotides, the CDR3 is TGTGCCAGCTCACTGGGACTAGCGGGGGACAATGAGCAGTTCTTC. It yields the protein CASSLGLAGDNEQFF.

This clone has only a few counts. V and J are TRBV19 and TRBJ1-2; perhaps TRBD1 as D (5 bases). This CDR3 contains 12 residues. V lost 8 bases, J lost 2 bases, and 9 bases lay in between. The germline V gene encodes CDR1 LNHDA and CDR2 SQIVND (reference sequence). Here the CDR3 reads CASGGKNYGYTF. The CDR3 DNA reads TGTGCCAGTGGGGGTAAAAACTATGGCTACACCTTC. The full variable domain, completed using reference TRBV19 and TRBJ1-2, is DGGITQSPKYLFRKEGQNVTLSCEQNLNHDAMYWYRQDPGQGLRLIYYSQIVNDFQKGDIAEGYSVSREKKESFPLTVTSAQKNPTAFYLCASGGKNYGYTFGSGTRLTVV.

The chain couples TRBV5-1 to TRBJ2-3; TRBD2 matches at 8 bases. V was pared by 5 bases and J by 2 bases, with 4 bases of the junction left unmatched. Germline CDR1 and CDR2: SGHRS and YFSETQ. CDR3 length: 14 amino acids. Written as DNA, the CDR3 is TGCGCCAGCAGATACGGGGGGGCCACAGATACGCAGTATTTT. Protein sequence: CASRYGGATDTQYF. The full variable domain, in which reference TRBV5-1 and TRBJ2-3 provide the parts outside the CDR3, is KAGVTQTPRYLIKTRGQQVTLSCSPISGHRSVSWYQQTPGQGLQFLFEYFSETQRNKGNFPGRFSGRQFSNSRSEMNVSTLELGDSALYLCASRYGGATDTQYFGPGTRLTVL.

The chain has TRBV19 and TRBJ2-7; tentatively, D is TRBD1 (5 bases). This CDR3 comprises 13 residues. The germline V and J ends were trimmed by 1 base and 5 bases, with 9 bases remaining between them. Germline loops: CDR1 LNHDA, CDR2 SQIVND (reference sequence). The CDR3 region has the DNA TGTGCCAGTAGTATAGTCAGGGATGACGAGCAGTACTTC. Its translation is CASSIVRDDEQYF.

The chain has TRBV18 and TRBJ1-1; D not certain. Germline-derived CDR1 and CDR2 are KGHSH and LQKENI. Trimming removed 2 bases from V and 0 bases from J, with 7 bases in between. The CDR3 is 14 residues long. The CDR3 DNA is TGTGCCAGCTCACCAACAGCACTGAACACTGAAGCTTTCTTT. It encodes CASSPTALNTEAFF.

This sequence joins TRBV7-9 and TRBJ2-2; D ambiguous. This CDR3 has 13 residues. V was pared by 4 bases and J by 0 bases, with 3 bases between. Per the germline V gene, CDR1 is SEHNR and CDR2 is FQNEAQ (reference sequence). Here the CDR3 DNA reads TGTGCCAGCAGCTCTTCGAACACCGGGGAGCTGTTTTTT. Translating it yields CASSSSNTGELFF. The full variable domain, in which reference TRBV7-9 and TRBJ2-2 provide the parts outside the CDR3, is DTGVSQNPRHKITKRGQNVTFRCDPISEHNRLYWYRQTLGQGPEFLTYFQNEAQLEKSRLLSDRFSAERPKGSFSTLEIQRTEQGDSAMYLCASSSSNTGELFFGEGSRLTVL.

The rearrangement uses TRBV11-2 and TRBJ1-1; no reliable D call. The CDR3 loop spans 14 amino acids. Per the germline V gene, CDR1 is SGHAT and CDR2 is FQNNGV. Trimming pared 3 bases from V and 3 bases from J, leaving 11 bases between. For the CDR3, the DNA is TGTGCCAGCAGCTTTGAGGGCAGCTACACTGAAGCTTTCTTT. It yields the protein CASSFEGSYTEAFF.

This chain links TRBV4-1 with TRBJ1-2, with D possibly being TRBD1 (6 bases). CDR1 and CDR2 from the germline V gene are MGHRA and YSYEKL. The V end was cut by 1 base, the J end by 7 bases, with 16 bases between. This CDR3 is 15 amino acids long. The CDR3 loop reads CASSQVGQRLRGYTF. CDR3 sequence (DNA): TGCGCCAGCAGCCAAGTTGGACAGAGGCTTCGTGGCTACACCTTC.

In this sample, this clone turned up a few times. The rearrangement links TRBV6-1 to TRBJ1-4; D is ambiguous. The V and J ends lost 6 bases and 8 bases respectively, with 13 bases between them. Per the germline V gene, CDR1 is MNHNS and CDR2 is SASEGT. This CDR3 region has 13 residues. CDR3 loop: CASSLEKREKLFF. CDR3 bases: TGTGCCAGCAGCCTAGAGAAAAGAGAAAAACTGTTTTTT.

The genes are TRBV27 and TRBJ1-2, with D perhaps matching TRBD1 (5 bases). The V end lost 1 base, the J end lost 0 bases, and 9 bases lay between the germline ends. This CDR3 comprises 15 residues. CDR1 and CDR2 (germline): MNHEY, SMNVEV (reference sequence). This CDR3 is CASSLLGEANYGYTF. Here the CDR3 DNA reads TGTGCCAGCAGTTTATTAGGGGAAGCTAACTATGGCTACACCTTC.

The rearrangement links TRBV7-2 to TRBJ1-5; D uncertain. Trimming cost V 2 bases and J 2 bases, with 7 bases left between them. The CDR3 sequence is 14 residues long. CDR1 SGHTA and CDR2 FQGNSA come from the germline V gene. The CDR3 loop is CASSLLSGNQPQHF. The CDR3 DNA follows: TGTGCCAGCAGCTTATTGAGTGGCAATCAGCCCCAGCATTTT.

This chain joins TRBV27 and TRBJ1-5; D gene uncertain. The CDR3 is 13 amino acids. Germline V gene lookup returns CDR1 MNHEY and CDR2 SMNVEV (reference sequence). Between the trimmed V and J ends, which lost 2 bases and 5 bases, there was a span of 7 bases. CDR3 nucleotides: TGTGCCAGCAGTTTAAAGTGGGATCAGCCCCAGCATTTT. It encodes CASSLKWDQPQHF.

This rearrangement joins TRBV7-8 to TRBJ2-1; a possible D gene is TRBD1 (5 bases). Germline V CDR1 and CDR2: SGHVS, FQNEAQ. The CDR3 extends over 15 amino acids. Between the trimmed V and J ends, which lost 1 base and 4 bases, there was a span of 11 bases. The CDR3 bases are TGTGCCAGCAGCTTAGGGGGCGGTGGGTACAATGAGCAGTTCTTC. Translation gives CASSLGGGGYNEQFF. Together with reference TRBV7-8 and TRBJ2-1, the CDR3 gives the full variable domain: GAGVSQSPRYKVAKRGQDVALRCDPISGHVSLFWYQQALGQGPEFLTYFQNEAQLDKSGLPSDRFFAERPEGSVSTLKIQRTQQEDSAVYLCASSLGGGGYNEQFFGPGTRLTVL.

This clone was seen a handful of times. For the CDR3, the DNA is TGCAGCGTTGTGGGGACTAGCGGGGCCAATGAGCAGTTCTTC. Amino acid sequence: CSVVGTSGANEQFF. The chain couples TRBV29-1 to TRBJ2-1; 13 bases fit TRBD2. The CDR3 consists of 14 residues. Germline V gene data show CDR1 as SQVTM and CDR2 as ANQGSEA. The J segment lost 6 bases and the V segment lost 4 bases, leaving 3 bases of the junction unmatched.

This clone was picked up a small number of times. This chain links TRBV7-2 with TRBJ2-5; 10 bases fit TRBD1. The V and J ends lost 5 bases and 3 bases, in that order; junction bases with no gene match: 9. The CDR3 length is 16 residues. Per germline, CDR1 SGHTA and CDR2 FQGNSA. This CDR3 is CASSLDRGRLEETQYF. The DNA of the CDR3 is TGTGCCAGCAGCCTCGACAGGGGGCGATTGGAAGAGACCCAGTACTTC.

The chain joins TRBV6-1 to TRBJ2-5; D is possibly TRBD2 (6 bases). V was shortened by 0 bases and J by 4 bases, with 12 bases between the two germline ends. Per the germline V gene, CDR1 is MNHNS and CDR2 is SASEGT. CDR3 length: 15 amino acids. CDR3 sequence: CASSEAEGTLETQYF. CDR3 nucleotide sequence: TGTGCCAGCAGTGAAGCGGAGGGGACGTTAGAGACCCAGTACTTC.

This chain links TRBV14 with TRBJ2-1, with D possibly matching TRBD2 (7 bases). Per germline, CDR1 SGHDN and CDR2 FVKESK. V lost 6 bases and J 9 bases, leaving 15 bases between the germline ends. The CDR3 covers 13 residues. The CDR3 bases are TGTGCCAGCAGAAGGAGGGGGGGTGGTGAGCAGTTCTTC. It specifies CASRRRGGGEQFF.

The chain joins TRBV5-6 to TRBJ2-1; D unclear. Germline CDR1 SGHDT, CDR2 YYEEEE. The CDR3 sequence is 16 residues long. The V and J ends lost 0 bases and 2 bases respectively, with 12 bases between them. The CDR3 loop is CASSLGHNQTYNEQFF. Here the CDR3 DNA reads TGTGCCAGCAGCTTGGGCCACAACCAAACCTACAATGAGCAGTTCTTC. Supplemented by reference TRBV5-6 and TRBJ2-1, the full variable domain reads DAGVTQSPTHLIKTRGQQVTLRCSPKSGHDTVSWYQQALGQGPQFIFQYYEEEERQRGNFPDRFSGHQFPNYSSELNVNALLLGDSALYLCASSLGHNQTYNEQFFGPGTRLTVL.

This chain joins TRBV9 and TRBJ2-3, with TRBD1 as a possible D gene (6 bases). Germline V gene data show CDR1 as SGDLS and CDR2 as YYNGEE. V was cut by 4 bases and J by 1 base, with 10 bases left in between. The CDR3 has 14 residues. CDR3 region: CASSTQGRTDTQYF. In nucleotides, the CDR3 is TGTGCCAGCAGCACACAGGGCCGCACAGATACGCAGTATTTT.

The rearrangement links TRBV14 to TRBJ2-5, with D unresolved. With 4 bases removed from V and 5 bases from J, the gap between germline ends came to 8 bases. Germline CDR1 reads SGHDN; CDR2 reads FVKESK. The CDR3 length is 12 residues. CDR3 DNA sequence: TGTGCCAGCAGCCGGGGTAGGGAGACCCAGTACTTC. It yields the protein CASSRGRETQYF.

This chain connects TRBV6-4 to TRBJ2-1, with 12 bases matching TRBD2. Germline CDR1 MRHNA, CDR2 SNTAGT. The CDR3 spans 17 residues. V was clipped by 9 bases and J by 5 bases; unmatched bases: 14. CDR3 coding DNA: TGTGCCAGAGATACGCCGACCCTAGCGGGGGGGGACAATGAGCAGTTCTTC. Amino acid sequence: CARDTPTLAGGDNEQFF.

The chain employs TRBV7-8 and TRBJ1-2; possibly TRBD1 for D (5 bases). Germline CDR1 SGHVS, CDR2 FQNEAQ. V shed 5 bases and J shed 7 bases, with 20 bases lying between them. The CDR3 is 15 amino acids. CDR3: CASSPARGPFGGYTF. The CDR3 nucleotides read TGTGCCAGCAGCCCGGCGCGGGGCCCATTCGGTGGCTACACCTTC.

The CDR3 DNA is TGTGCCACCAGCAGAGACAGGGAAGCTGAAGCTTTCTTT. Residues: CATSRDREAEAFF. V and J are TRBV15 and TRBJ1-1; TRBD1 might be the D (5 bases). This CDR3 has 13 amino acids. V dropped 0 bases and J dropped 6 bases, with 8 bases sitting between them. CDR1 is LNHNV, CDR2 YYDKDF, per germline (reference sequence).

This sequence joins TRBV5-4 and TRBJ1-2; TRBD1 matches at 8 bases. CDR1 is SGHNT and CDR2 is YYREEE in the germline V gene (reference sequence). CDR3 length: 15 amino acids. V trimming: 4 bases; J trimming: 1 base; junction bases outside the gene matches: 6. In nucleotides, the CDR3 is TGTGCCAGCAGCGCAAAGGACAGGGTTAACTATGGCTACACCTTC. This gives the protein CASSAKDRVNYGYTF. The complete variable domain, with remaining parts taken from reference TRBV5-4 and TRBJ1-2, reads ETGVTQSPTHLIKTRGQQVTLRCSSQSGHNTVSWYQQALGQGPQFIFQYYREEENGRGNFPPRFSGLQFPNYSSELNVNALELDDSALYLCASSAKDRVNYGYTFGSGTRLTVV.

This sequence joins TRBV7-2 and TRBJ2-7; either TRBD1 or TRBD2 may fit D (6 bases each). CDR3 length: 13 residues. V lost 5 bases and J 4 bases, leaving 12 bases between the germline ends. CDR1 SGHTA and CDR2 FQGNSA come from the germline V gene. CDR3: CASSPGAYYEQYF. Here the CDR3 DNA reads TGTGCCAGCAGCCCGGGGGCATATTACGAGCAGTACTTC.

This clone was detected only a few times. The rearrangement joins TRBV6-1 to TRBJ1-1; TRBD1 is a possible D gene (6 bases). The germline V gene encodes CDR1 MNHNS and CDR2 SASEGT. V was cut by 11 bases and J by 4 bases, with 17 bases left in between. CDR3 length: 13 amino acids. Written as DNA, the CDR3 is TGTGCCGGAAGACAGGACCTGGGCACTGAAGCTTTCTTT. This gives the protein CAGRQDLGTEAFF.

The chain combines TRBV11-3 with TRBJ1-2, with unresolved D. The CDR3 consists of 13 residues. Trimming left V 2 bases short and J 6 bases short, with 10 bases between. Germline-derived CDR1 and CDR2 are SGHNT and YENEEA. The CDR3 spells CASSLWDLDGYTF. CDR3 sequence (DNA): TGTGCCAGCAGCTTATGGGATCTGGATGGCTACACCTTC.

CDR3 bases: TGTGCCAGCAGCGTAGGAGACAGTGCTAACTATGGCTACACCTTC. This translates into CASSVGDSANYGYTF. This sequence joins TRBV9 and TRBJ1-2, with D perhaps matching TRBD1 (5 bases). V dropped 0 bases and J dropped 0 bases, with 9 bases sitting between them. The germline gives CDR1 SGDLS, CDR2 YYNGEE. This CDR3 region has 15 residues.